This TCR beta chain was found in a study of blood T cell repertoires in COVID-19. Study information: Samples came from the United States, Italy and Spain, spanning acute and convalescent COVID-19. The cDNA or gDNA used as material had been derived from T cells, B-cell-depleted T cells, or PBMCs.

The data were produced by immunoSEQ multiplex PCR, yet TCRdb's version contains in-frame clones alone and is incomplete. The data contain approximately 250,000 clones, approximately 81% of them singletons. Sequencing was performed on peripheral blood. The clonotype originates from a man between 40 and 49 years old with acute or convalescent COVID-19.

CDR3 loop: CASKLSYGVSGYTF. The CDR3 region has the DNA TGCGCCAGCAAGCTCTCCTACGGGGTATCTGGCTACACCTTC. This chain uses TRBV5-1 with TRBJ1-2; D remains unclear. V shed 6 bases and J shed 7 bases, with 19 bases lying between them. Germline V gene data show CDR1 as SGHRS and CDR2 as YFSETQ. This CDR3 has 14 amino acids. Full variable domain (outside the CDR3, taken from reference TRBV5-1 and TRBJ1-2): KAGVTQTPRYLIKTRGQQVTLSCSPISGHRSVSWYQQTPGQGLQFLFEYFSETQRNKGNFPGRFSGRQFSNSRSEMNVSTLELGDSALYLCASKLSYGVSGYTFGSGTRLTVV.